This TCR beta chain was profiled in a study of blood T cell repertoires in COVID-19. Across the whole study: Researchers got acute and convalescent COVID-19 samples from the United States, Italy and Spain. Sources were T cells, B-cell-depleted T cells, or PBMCs; the material itself was cDNA or gDNA.

TCRdb's table, derived via immunoSEQ multiplex PCR, lists solely in-frame clones and lacks some. This sample has approximately 300,000 clones, with roughly nine tenths found just once. The CDR3 runs 15 residues. The germline V and J ends were trimmed by 0 bases and 6 bases, with 14 bases remaining between them. The germline gives CDR1 SGHRS, CDR2 YFSETQ. The chain combines TRBV5-1 with TRBJ2-3; D is ambiguous. Sequencing used peripheral blood. The sequence was collected from a man younger than 35 who had recovered from COVID-19. The CDR3 DNA follows: TGCGCCAGCAGCTTGGACTGGTTGTCCTCTGATACGCAGTATTTT. Amino acids: CASSLDWLSSDTQYF.